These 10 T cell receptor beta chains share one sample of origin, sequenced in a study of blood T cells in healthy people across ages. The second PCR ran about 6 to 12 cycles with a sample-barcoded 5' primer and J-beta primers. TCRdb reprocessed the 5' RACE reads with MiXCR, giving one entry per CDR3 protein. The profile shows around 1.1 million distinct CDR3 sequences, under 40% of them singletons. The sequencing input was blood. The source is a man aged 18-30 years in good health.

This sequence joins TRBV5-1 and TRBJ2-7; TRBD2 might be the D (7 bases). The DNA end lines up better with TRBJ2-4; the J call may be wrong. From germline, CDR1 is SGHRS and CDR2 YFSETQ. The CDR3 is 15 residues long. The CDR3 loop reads CASSPGGSTKNIQYF. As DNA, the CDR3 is TGCGCCAGCAGCCCGGGGGGCAGTACCAAAAACATTCAGTACTTC.

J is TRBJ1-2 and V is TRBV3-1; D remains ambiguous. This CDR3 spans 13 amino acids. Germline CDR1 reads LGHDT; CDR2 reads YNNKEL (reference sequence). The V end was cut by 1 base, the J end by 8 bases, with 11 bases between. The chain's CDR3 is CASSQGGSEGYTF. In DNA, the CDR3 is TGTGCCAGCAGCCAAGGGGGTTCGGAAGGCTACACCTTC.

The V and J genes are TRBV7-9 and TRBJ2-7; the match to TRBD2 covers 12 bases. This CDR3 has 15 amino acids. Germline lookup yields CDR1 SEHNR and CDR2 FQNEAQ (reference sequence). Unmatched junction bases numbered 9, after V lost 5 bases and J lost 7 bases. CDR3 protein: CASSGLAGRYNEQYF. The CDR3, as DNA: TGTGCCAGCAGCGGACTAGCGGGGAGGTACAATGAGCAGTACTTC.

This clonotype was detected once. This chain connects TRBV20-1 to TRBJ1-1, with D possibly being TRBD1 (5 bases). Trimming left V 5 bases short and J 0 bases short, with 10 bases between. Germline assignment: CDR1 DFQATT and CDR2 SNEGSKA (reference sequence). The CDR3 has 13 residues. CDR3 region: CSAGRQLNTEAFF. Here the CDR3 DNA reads TGCAGTGCTGGCAGACAGCTGAACACTGAAGCTTTCTTT.

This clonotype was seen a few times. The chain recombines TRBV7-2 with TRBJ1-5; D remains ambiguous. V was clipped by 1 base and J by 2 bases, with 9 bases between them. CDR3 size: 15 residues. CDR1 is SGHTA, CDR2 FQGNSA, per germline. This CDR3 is CASSLGRIGNQPQHF. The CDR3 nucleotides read TGTGCCAGCAGCTTAGGGCGGATAGGCAATCAGCCCCAGCATTTT. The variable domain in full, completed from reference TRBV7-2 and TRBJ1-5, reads GAGVSQSPSNKVTEKGKDVELRCDPISGHTALYWYRQSLGQGLEFLIYFQGNSAPDKSGLPSDRFSAERTGGSVSTLTIQRTQQEDSAVYLCASSLGRIGNQPQHFGDGTRLSIL.

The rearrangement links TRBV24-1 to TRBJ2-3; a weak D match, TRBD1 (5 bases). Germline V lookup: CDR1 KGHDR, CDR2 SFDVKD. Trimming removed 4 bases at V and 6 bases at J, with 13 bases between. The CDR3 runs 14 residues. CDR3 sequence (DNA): TGTGCCACCAGTGACCGCGACAGACTGGATACGCAGTATTTT. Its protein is CATSDRDRLDTQYF.

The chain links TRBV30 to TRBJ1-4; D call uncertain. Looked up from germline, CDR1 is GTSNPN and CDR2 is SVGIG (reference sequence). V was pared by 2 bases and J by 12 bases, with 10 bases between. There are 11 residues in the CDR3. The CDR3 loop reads CAWSTSAELFF. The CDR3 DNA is TGTGCCTGGAGTACTTCCGCCGAACTGTTTTTT.

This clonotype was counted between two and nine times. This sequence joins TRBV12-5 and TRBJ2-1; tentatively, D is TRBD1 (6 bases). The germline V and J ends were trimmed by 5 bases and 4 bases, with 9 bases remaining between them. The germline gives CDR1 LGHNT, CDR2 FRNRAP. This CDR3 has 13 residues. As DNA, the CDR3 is TGTGCTAGTGGTCTTGGACAGTACAATGAGCAGTTCTTC. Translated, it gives CASGLGQYNEQFF.

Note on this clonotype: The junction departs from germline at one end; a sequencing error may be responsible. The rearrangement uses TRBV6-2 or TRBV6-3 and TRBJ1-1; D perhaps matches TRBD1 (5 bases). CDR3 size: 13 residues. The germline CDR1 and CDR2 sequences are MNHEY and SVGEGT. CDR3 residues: CASRRTLNTEALF. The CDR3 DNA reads TGTGCCAGCAGAAGGACACTGAACACTGAAGCTTTATTT.

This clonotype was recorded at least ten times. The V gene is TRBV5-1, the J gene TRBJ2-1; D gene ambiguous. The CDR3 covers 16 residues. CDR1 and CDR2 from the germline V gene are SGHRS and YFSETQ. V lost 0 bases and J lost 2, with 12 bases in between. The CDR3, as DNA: TGCGCCAGCAGCTTGGTGTCGGCAGGTACCTACAATGAGCAGTTCTTC. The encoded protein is CASSLVSAGTYNEQFF.